These T cell receptor beta chains were read from a single sample in a study of T cells in Graves' hyperthyroidism and ophthalmopathy. TCRdb passed the multiplex PCR reads through MiXCR, listing each CDR3 protein once. This table has around 600,000 distinct CDR3 sequences, more than 15% appearing once. Material for sequencing was blood. The receptors here all came from a woman aged 40 to 50 with Graves' ophthalmopathy. Each CDR3 is given with its conserved first and last residue. Fields, in order: V gene, clone size, J gene, D gene, CDR3 protein, CDR3 DNA. The D gene is left open where the match is weak. Not every row has a clone size; where given, it reads once, few, many or a size class.

TRBV11-2	many	TRBJ1-1	-	CASSLRRNMNTEAFF	TGTGCCAGCAGCCTACGACGGAACATGAACACTGAAGCTTTCTTT
TRBV30	few	TRBJ2-2	-	CAWGDRGELFF	TGTGCCTGGGGAGACCGCGGGGAACTGTTTTTT
TRBV6-1	few	TRBJ2-1	TRBD1	CASSTPGGYYNEQFF	TGTGCCAGCAGTACCCCAGGGGGATACTACAATGAGCAGTTCTTC
TRBV12-3/TRBV12-4	few	TRBJ2-1	-	CASSLRDFNNEQFF	TGTGCCAGCAGTTTGAGGGATTTCAACAATGAGCAGTTCTTC
TRBV4-1	many	TRBJ1-4	-	CASSQVSGGNREKLFF	TGCGCCAGCAGCCAAGTAAGCGGAGGCAATCGGGAAAAACTGTTTTTT
TRBV5-1	-	TRBJ2-6	-	CASRDVVSGANVLTF	TGCGCCAGCCGTGACGTAGTCTCTGGGGCCAACGTCCTGACTTTC
TRBV12-3/TRBV12-4	many	TRBJ1-6	-	CASRSGVLGLAPLHF	TGTGCCAGCAGATCAGGGGTTCTAGGTCTGGCACCCCTCCACTTT
TRBV5-5	many	TRBJ2-7	-	CASSFGEARGHEQYF	TGTGCCAGCAGCTTCGGAGAGGCTAGGGGCCACGAGCAGTACTTC
TRBV7-3	-	TRBJ2-1	TRBD2	CASSLGSGRLDEQFF	TGTGCCAGCAGCTTAGGTAGCGGGAGGTTGGATGAGCAGTTCTTC
TRBV5-4	-	TRBJ2-2	-	CASSLALQTGELFF	TGTGCCAGCAGCTTGGCCCTGCAGACCGGGGAGCTGTTTTTT
TRBV5-1	many	TRBJ1-5	TRBD1	CASSLTGVDQPQHF	TGCGCCAGCAGCTTGACAGGGGTGGATCAGCCCCAGCATTTT
TRBV10-3	-	TRBJ2-1	TRBD1	CAISEPGQGDRNEQFF	TGTGCCATCAGTGAGCCGGGACAGGGGGACCGCAATGAGCAGTTCTTC
TRBV20-1	many	TRBJ2-7	-	CSARDPLELHEQYF	TGCAGTGCTAGAGACCCACTAGAACTCCACGAGCAGTACTTC
TRBV19	few	TRBJ1-1	TRBD1	CASSIDFGTGGTEAFF	TGTGCCAGTAGTATAGATTTCGGGACAGGGGGCACTGAAGCTTTCTTT
TRBV5-1	-	TRBJ1-4	-	CASSPEGGAYEKLFF	TGCGCCAGCAGCCCCGAGGGGGGGGCGTATGAAAAACTGTTTTTT
TRBV11-2	many	TRBJ1-3	-	CASSSGTGTGLSIYF	TGTGCCAGCAGCTCCGGGACGGGGACGGGTCTCTCCATATATTTT
TRBV6-1	many	TRBJ2-7	-	CASSEVRGDEQYF	TGTGCCAGCAGTGAAGTGAGGGGCGACGAGCAGTACTTC
TRBV19	-	TRBJ2-1	-	CASSARLVRTVEQFF	TGTGCCAGTAGTGCCCGTCTCGTCCGCACGGTTGAGCAGTTCTTC
TRBV7-3	-	TRBJ2-1	TRBD2	CASSISSGSSNEQFF	TGTGCCAGCAGCATCTCTAGCGGGAGTAGCAATGAGCAGTTCTTC
TRBV11-2	many	TRBJ2-3	-	CASSLDPRSTDTQYF	TGTGCCAGCAGCTTAGATCCCAGAAGCACAGATACGCAGTATTTT
TRBV20-1	many	TRBJ2-3	-	CSARQQLTDTQYF	TGCAGTGCTAGGCAACAGCTCACAGATACGCAGTATTTT
TRBV7-8	few	TRBJ1-2	-	CASSNRGQTPNYGYTF	TGTGCCAGCAGCAATCGAGGACAGACCCCTAACTATGGCTACACCTTC
TRBV7-3	-	TRBJ1-2	-	CASSPHRDPSKGGYTF	TGTGCCAGCAGCCCTCACCGGGACCCCTCCAAAGGAGGCTACACCTTC
TRBV7-9	-	TRBJ1-6	-	CASSFSLFSPLHF	TGTGCCAGCAGCTTTAGTTTGTTTTCACCCCTCCACTTT
TRBV7-3	many	TRBJ2-1	TRBD2	CASSPQVGREAEQFF	TGTGCCAGCAGCCCCCAGGTCGGGCGGGAGGCTGAGCAGTTCTTC
TRBV2	many	TRBJ2-7	TRBD1	CATSRDRSREQYF	TGTGCCACCTCCCGGGACAGGTCCCGCGAGCAGTACTTC
TRBV7-2	-	TRBJ2-2	-	CASSLYDTGELFF	TGTGCCAGCAGCTTATACGATACCGGGGAGCTGTTTTTT
TRBV10-3	few	TRBJ2-1	TRBD1	CAISEQGYNEQFF	TGTGCCATCAGTGAACAGGGGTACAATGAGCAGTTCTTC
TRBV7-3	once	TRBJ2-5	TRBD2	CASSSGRGDETQYF	TGTGCCAGCAGTAGCGGGAGGGGGGATGAGACCCAGTACTTC
TRBV2	-	TRBJ1-6	-	CASARDSPLHF	TGTGCCAGCGCGAGGGATTCACCCCTCCACTTT
TRBV7-2	-	TRBJ2-3	TRBD2	CASSPRGLAGVADTQYF	TGTGCCAGCAGCCCACGGGGACTAGCGGGGGTGGCAGATACGCAGTATTTT
TRBV18	few	TRBJ2-3	TRBD1	CASSPRDRGLGTQYF	TGTGCCAGCTCACCGCGGGACAGGGGGCTCGGTACGCAGTATTTT
TRBV27	few	TRBJ2-5	-	CASRSRGGETQYF	TGTGCCAGCAGGTCCAGGGGGGGAGAGACCCAGTACTTC
TRBV5-1	few	TRBJ1-4	-	CASRQQPISNEKLFF	TGCGCCAGCAGACAACAACCGATTTCTAATGAAAAACTGTTTTTT
TRBV7-2	-	TRBJ1-6	TRBD1	CASSPGVGTGGNSPLHF	TGTGCCAGCAGCCCCGGGGTCGGGACAGGAGGGAATTCACCCCTCCACTTT
TRBV10-3	few	TRBJ1-1	TRBD1	CATGSRGANTEAFF	TGTGCCACAGGCTCCAGGGGGGCGAACACTGAAGCTTTCTTT
TRBV12-3/TRBV12-4	many	TRBJ1-2	TRBD1	CASGWTGDGYTF	TGTGCCAGCGGATGGACAGGGGATGGCTACACCTTC
TRBV28	many	TRBJ2-1	-	CASSLYGDEQFF	TGTGCCAGCAGTTTATATGGGGATGAGCAGTTCTTC
TRBV7-9	-	TRBJ1-4	TRBD1	CASSWDRANEKLFF	TGTGCCAGCAGCTGGGACAGGGCCAATGAAAAACTGTTTTTT
TRBV6-4	-	TRBJ1-1	-	CASSVNGAVAFF	TGTGCCAGCAGTGTGAACGGGGCGGTAGCTTTCTTT
TRBV5-6	-	TRBJ1-3	TRBD1	CASSFGTGMIGNTIYF	TGTGCCAGCAGCTTCGGGACAGGGATGATTGGAAACACCATATATTTT
TRBV12-3/TRBV12-4	-	TRBJ2-1	TRBD2	CASSLLASGDTYNEQFF	TGTGCCAGCAGTTTATTGGCTAGCGGGGACACCTACAATGAGCAGTTCTTC
TRBV2	few	TRBJ1-2	TRBD1	CASSLTGTGPVDTF	TGTGCCAGCAGTTTAACCGGGACAGGCCCAGTCGACACCTTC
TRBV18	many	TRBJ2-1	TRBD1	CASSSWTGEDEQFF	TGTGCCAGCTCATCTTGGACAGGGGAGGATGAGCAGTTCTTC
TRBV4-1	-	TRBJ1-6	-	CASSQARPYNSPLHF	TGCGCCAGCAGCCAAGCTCGCCCCTATAATTCACCCCTCCACTTT
TRBV12-3/TRBV12-4	once	TRBJ1-2	-	CASSLGPDRNYGYTF	TGTGCCAGCAGTTTGGGCCCCGACAGAAACTATGGCTACACCTTC